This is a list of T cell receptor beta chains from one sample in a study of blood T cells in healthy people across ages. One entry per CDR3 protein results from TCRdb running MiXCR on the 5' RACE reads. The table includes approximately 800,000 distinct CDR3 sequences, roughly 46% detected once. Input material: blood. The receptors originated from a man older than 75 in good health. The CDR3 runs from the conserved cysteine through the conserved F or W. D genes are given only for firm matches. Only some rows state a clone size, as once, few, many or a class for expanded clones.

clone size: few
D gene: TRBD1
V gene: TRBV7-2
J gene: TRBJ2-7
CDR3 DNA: TGTGCCAGCAGCTTAGCGGGACAGAACTACGAGCAGTACTTC
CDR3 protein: CASSLAGQNYEQYF

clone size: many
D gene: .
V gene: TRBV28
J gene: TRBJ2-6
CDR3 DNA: TGTGCCAGCAGTGTGACGGGGGCTAGTGGGGCCAACGTCCTGACTTTC
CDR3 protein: CASSVTGASGANVLTF

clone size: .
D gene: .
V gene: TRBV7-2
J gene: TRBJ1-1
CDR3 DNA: TGTGCCAGCAGCTTAGGGGGGGGTAGGATGAACACTGAAGCTTTCTTT
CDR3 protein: CASSLGGGRMNTEAFF

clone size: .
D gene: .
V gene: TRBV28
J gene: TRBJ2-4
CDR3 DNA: TGTGCCACCCAGCGGTGGCAAAACATTCAGTACTTC
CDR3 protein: CATQRWQNIQYF

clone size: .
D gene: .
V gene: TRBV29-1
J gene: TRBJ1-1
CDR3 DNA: TGCAGCGTGGGAGACGACGGGAGAGAAGCTTTCTTT
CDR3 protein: CSVGDDGREAFF

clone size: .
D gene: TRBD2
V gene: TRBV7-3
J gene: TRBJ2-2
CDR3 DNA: TGTGCCAGCAGCTTCCGACTAGCTGACACCGGGGAGCTGTTTTTT
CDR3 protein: CASSFRLADTGELFF

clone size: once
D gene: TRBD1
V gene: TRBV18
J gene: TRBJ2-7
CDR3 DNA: TGTGCCAGCTTCCGAGACAGGGGGGTGTCCTACGAGCAGTACTTC
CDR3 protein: CASFRDRGVSYEQYF

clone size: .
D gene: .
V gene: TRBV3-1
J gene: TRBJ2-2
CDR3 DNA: TGTGCCAGCAGCCCGACCCGCGACGGGGAGCTGTTTTTT
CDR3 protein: CASSPTRDGELFF

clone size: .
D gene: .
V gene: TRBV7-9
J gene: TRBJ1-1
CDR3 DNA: TGTGCCAGCAAGCCCGGGATTAAACCTGAAGCTTTCTTT
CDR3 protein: CASKPGIKPEAFF

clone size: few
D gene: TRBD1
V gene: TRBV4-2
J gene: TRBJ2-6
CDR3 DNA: TGTGCCAGCAGCCATGACTTCGACAGGGGGTCTGGGGCCAACGTCCTGACTTTC
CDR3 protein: CASSHDFDRGSGANVLTF

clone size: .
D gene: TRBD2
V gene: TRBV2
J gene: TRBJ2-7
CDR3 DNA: TGTGCCAGCACTAAACTAGCGGGAGGCTACGGCGTGTACGAGCAGTACTTC
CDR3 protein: CASTKLAGGYGVYEQYF

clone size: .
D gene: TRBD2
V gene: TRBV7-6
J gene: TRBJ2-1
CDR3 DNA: TGTGCCAGCAGCCCTAGCGGGAGGGCCAATGAGCAGTTCTTC
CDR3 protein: CASSPSGRANEQFF

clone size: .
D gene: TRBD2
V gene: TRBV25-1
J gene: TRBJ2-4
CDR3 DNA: TGTGCCAGCAGTGATCTGGCGAGAGCGGGAGGGAGAATCTTAGCCAAAAACATTCAGTACTTC
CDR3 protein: CASSDLARAGGRILAKNIQYF

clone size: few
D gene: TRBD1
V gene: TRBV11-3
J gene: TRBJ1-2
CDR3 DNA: TGTGCCAGCAGCTTCACACAGGGGAACGATGGCTACACCTTC
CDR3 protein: CASSFTQGNDGYTF

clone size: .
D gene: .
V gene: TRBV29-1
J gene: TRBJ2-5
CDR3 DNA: TGCAGCGTTCACGGAGTGGGAGAGACCCAGTACTTC
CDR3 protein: CSVHGVGETQYF

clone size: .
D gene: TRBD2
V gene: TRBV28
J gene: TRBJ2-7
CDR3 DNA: TGTGCCAGCAGTCCCACAAATAGCGGGAGCTCCTACGAGCAGTACTTC
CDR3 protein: CASSPTNSGSSYEQYF

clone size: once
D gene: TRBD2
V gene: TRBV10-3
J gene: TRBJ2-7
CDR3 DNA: TGTGCCATCAGCGCCAGAGGGACTAGCGGGAGCTCCTACAATGAGCAGTACTTC
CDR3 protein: CAISARGTSGSSYNEQYF

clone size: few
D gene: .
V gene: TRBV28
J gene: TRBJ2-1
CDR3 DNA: TGTGCCAGCAGTAAGGGACCCTACAATGAGCAGTTCTTC
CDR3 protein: CASSKGPYNEQFF

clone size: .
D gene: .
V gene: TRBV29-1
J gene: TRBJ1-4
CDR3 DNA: TGCAGCGTTGTGATAGGGTTGGGTGAAAAACTGTTTTTT
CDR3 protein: CSVVIGLGEKLFF

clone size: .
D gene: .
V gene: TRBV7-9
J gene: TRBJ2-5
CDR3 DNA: TGTGCCAGCAGCTTATCGGGACACCTTCGGGAGACCCAGTACTTC
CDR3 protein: CASSLSGHLRETQYF

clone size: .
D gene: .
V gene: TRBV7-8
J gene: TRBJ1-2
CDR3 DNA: TGTGCCAGCAGCCCCGGAGTTGAGGGCGCTGGCTACACCTTC
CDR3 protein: CASSPGVEGAGYTF

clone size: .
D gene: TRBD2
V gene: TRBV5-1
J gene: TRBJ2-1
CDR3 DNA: TGCGCCAGCAGCTTGGTTCCAGCGGGAGGGGTCAATGAGCAGTTCTTC
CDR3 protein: CASSLVPAGGVNEQFF

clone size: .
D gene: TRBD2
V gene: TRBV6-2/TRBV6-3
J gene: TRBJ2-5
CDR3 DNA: TGTGCCAGCAGTTATCTAGCGGGAGCTGTAGAGACCCAGTACTTC
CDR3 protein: CASSYLAGAVETQYF

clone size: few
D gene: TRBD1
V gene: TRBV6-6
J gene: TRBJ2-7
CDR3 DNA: TGTGCCAGCAGCCGGGTGGACAGGGGAGGCGACGAGCAGTACTTC
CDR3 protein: CASSRVDRGGDEQYF

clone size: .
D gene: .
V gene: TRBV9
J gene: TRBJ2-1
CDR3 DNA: TGTGCCAGCAGCGTAGAGACGGGAGCCTACAATGAGCAGTTCTTC
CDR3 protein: CASSVETGAYNEQFF

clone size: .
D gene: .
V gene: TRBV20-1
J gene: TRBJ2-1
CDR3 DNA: TGCAGTGCTATTAGCGGGACAGGGTCCCTTTACAATGAGCAGTTCTTC
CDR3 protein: CSAISGTGSLYNEQFF

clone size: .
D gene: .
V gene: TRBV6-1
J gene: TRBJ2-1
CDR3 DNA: TGTGCCAGCAGGTTGATGGGGAATGAGCAGTTCTTC
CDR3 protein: CASRLMGNEQFF

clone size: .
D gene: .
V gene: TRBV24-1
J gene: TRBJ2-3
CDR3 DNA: TGTGCCACCAGTGATTTACAGGGTGAGGGCACAGATACGCAGTATTTT
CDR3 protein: CATSDLQGEGTDTQYF

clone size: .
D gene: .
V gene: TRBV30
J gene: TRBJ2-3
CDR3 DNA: TGTGCCTGGAGTGTCGGGCGACCCACAGATACGCAGTATTTT
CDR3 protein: CAWSVGRPTDTQYF

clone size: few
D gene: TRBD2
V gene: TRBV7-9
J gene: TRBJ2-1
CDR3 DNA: TGTGCCAGCAGCTTAGACCTCAGGAGCGGGAGCGGCGATGAGCAGTTCTTC
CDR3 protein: CASSLDLRSGSGDEQFF

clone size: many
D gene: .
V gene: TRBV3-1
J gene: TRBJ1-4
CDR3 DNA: TGTGCCAGCAGCCCCTACAGGACAACTAATGAAAAACTGTTTTTT
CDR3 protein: CASSPYRTTNEKLFF

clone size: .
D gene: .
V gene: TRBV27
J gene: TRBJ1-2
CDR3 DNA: TGTGCCAGCAGGCGTTTGGCAGGGACAAACTATGGCTACACCTTC
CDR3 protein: CASRRLAGTNYGYTF

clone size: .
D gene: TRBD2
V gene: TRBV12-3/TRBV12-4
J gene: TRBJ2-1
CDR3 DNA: TGTGCCAGCAGTTTTGGGGAGGGGCGGGGGGATTACAATGAGCAGTTCTTC
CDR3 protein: CASSFGEGRGDYNEQFF

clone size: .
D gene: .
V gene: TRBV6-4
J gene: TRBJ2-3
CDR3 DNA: TGTGCCAGCAGTAACGGACTGTCCACAGATACGCAGTATTTT
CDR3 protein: CASSNGLSTDTQYF

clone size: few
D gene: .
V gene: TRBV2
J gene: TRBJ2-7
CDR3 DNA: TGTGCCAGCAGTGTTGAGGGAGGCGAGCAGTACTTC
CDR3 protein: CASSVEGGEQYF

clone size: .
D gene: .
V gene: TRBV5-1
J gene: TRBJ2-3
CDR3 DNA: TGCGCCAGCAGCTCGGGACCGAACACAGATACGCAGTATTTT
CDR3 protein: CASSSGPNTDTQYF

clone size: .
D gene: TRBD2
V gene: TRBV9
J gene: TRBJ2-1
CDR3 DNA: TGTGCCAGCAGCGAAACTAGCGTTAGCTCCTACAATGAGCAGTTCTTC
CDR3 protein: CASSETSVSSYNEQFF

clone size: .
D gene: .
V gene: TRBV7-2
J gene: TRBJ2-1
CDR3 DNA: TGTGCCAGCAGCTCTACTTGGGGGAACAATGAGCAGTTCTTC
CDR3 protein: CASSSTWGNNEQFF

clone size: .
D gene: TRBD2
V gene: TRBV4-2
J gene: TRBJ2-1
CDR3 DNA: TGTGCCAGCAGCCAAGCGAGGCGGGGGGGCTACAATGAGCAGTTCTTC
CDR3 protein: CASSQARRGGYNEQFF

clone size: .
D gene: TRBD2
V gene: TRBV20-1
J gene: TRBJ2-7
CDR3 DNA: TGCAGTGCTCCAAGCGGGAGCGAGCAGTACTTC
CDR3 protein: CSAPSGSEQYF

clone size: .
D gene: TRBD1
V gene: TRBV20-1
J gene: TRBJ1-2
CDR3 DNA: TGCAGTGCGGAACAGGGGCAAGGCTACACCTTC
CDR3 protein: CSAEQGQGYTF

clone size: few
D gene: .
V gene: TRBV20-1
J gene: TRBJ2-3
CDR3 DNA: TGCAGTGCTAGTCCGTCAGCGGGCGTCACAGATACGCAGTATTTT
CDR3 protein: CSASPSAGVTDTQYF

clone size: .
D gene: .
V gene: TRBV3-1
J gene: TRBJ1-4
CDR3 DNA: TGTGCCAGCAGCCAAAGAAGTCTGGGTGAAAAACTGTTTTTT
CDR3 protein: CASSQRSLGEKLFF

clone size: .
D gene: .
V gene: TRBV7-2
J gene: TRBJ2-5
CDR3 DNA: TGTGCCAGCAGCCCAGCCCGGGGAGAGACCCAGTACTTC
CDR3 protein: CASSPARGETQYF

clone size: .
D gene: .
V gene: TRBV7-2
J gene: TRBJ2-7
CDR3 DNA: TGTGCCGGCAGCTTTTATGCAGGGCACGAGCAGTACTTC
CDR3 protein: CAGSFYAGHEQYF

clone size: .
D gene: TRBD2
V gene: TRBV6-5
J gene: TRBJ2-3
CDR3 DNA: TGTGCCAGCAGTTATTGGCGGGAGGGAACAGATACGCAGTATTTT
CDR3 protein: CASSYWREGTDTQYF

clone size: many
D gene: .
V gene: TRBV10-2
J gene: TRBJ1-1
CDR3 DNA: TGCGCCAGCAGTGAAGGGCAGCTAAACACTGAAGCTTTCTTT
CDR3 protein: CASSEGQLNTEAFF

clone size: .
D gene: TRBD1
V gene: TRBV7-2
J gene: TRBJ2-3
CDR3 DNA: TGTGCCAGCAGCAGCACCGGGACAGGGTGGCAGGGAACAGATACGCAGTATTTT
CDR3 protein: CASSSTGTGWQGTDTQYF

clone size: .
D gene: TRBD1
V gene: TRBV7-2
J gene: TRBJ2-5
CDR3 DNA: TGTGCCAGCAGCTTAACCGGGACAGACTTAGAGACCCAGTACTTC
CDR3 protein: CASSLTGTDLETQYF

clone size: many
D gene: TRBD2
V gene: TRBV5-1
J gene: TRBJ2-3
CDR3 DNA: TGCGCCAGCTGCCTGGGACTAGCAGCAGATACGCAGTATTTT
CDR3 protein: CASCLGLAADTQYF

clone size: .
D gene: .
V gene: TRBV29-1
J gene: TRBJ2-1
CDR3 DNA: TGCAGCGTTGAAGAGACGAAGAATGAGCAGTTCTTC
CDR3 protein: CSVEETKNEQFF

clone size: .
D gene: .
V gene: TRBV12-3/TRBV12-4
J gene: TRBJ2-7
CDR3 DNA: TGTGCCAGCAGTTTGCAATCAGGCCACGGAGGGGAGCAGTACTTC
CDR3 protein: CASSLQSGHGGEQYF

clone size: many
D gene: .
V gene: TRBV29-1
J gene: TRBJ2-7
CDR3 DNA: TGCAGCGTTGAACTTTACGGCTACGAGCAGTACTTC
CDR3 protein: CSVELYGYEQYF

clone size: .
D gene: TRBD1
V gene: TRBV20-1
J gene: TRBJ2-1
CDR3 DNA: TGCAGTGCTCCCCGCTCCGGGACAGGGGATTACAATGAGCAGTTCTTC
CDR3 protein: CSAPRSGTGDYNEQFF